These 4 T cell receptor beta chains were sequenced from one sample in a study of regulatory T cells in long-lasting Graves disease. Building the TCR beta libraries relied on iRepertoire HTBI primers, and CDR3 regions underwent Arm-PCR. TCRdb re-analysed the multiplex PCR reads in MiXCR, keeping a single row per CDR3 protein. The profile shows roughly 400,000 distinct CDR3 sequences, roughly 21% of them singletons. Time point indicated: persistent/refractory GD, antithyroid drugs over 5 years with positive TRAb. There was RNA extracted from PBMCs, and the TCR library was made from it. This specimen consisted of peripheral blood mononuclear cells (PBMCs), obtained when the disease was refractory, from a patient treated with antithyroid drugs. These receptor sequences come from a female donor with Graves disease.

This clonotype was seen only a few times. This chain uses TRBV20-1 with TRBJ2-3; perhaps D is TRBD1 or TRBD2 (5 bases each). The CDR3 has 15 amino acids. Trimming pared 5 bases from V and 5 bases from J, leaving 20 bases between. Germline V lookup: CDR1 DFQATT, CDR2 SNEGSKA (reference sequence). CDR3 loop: CSALSGTVVIDTQYF. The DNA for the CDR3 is TGCAGTGCTCTATCCGGGACGGTCGTGATAGATACGCAGTATTTT.

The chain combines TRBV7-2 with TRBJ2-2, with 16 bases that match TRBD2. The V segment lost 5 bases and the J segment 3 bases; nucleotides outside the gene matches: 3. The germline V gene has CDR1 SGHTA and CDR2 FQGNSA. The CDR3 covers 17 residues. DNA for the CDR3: TGTGCCAGCAGCCCGGGACTAGCGGGAGGGGACACCGGGGAGCTGTTTTTT. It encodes CASSPGLAGGDTGELFF. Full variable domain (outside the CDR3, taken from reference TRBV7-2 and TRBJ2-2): GAGVSQSPSNKVTEKGKDVELRCDPISGHTALYWYRQSLGQGLEFLIYFQGNSAPDKSGLPSDRFSAERTGGSVSTLTIQRTQQEDSAVYLCASSPGLAGGDTGELFFGEGSRLTVL.

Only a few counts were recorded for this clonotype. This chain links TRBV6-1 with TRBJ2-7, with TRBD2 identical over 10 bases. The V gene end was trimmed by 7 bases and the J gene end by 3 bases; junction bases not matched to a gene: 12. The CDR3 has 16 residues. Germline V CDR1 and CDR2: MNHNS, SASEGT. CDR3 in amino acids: CASTSPTSGSLYEQYF. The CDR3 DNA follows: TGTGCCAGCACCTCCCCGACTAGCGGGTCTCTCTACGAGCAGTACTTC.

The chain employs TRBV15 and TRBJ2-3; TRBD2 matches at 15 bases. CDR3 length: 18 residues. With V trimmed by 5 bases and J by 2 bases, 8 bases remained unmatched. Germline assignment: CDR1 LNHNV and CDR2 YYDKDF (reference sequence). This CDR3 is CATSGRTSGRDFTDTQYF. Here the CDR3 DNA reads TGTGCCACCAGCGGGAGGACTAGCGGGAGGGATTTCACAGATACGCAGTATTTT.